This TCR beta chain was captured by sequencing in a study of STAT3 mutations in large granular lymphocyte leukemia. General study findings and limits: All newly emerging clones after therapy were STAT3 wild type. Every T-cell large granular lymphocyte leukemia patient had at least one immunodominant TCR beta clonotype. Treatment regimens differed across patients between samplings. No sample exists from the first appearance of each clone.

This clone was recorded a few times. What it recognizes is unknown. V shed 4 bases and J 4 bases; nucleotides not matched to a gene: 12. Germline CDR1 reads SGHRS; CDR2 reads YFSETQ. The length of the CDR3 is 16 residues. Assay: immunoSEQ multiplex PCR; the TCRdb copy retains only in-frame clones and omits some. The table lists some 10,000 clones, around 49% of them singletons, with about 8.1% in the top ten. The sample consisted of peripheral blood mononuclear cells. This clonotype was sampled from a boy younger than 18 with T-cell large granular lymphocyte leukemia. Some clones in this sample may be carry-over from other donors' samples. The chain joins TRBV5-1 to TRBJ2-5; 8 nucleotides line up with TRBD1. In DNA, the CDR3 is TGCGCCAGCAGCCCTTCCTTGGACAGGGTCGGAGAGACCCAGTACTTC. Protein product: CASSPSLDRVGETQYF.